The 21 T cell receptor beta chains reported below all come from one sample, sequenced in a study of blood T cell repertoires in COVID-19. Some clones are missing from TCRdb's copy, which holds only in-frame ones; the method was immunoSEQ multiplex PCR. The repertoire includes 400,000 to 450,000 clones, about nine tenths of them detected once, and around 12% sits in the top ten. Specimen: peripheral blood. The receptors originated from a woman between 50 and 59 years old with COVID-19, enrolled during active disease.

The chain combines TRBV6-5 with TRBJ1-5; TRBD1 is a possible D gene (6 bases). Trimming left V 7 bases short and J 5 bases short, with 15 bases between. CDR3 length: 14 residues. From germline, CDR1 is MNHEY and CDR2 SVGAGI. For the CDR3, the DNA is TGTGCCAGCAACCCTACAGGGACCTATCAGCCCCAGCATTTT. Translation gives CASNPTGTYQPQHF.

Only one count was recorded for this clone. This chain joins TRBV30 and TRBJ1-5, with D possibly matching TRBD1 (5 bases). V dropped 7 bases and J dropped 7 bases, with 23 bases sitting between them. Germline V gene lookup returns CDR1 GTSNPN and CDR2 SVGIG (reference sequence). The CDR3 contains 15 residues. CDR3 sequence: CALDYPQVREQPQHF. The CDR3 DNA is TGTGCCTTGGACTATCCACAGGTAAGGGAACAGCCCCAGCATTTT.

CDR3 DNA sequence: TGCGCCAGCAGCCAAGTAACTAGCGGGGGGGCCTTCAATGAGCAGTTCTTC. Protein product: CASSQVTSGGAFNEQFF. The chain couples TRBV4-1 to TRBJ2-1; 13 bases agree with TRBD2. The CDR3 is 17 amino acids. The germline CDR1 and CDR2 sequences are MGHRA and YSYEKL. V lost 1 base, J lost 6 bases, and 6 bases stayed unmatched.

The chain links TRBV6-6 to TRBJ2-7, with TRBD1 as a possible D gene (5 bases). The CDR3 is made up of 14 amino acids. Germline loops: CDR1 MNHNY, CDR2 SVGAGI (reference sequence). V was cut by 4 bases and J by 5 bases, with 15 bases left in between. The CDR3 reads CASSSLGQGNEQYF. Here the CDR3 DNA reads TGTGCCAGCAGTTCGCTCGGGCAGGGCAACGAGCAGTACTTC.

A remark on this clone: This specimen includes other DNA sequences encoding the same CDR3. V and J are TRBV7-9 and TRBJ1-1, with D hard to call. The V gene's germline CDR1 is SEHNR and CDR2 FQNEAQ (reference sequence). The CDR3 sequence is 14 residues long. Deletions cut 1 base from V and 0 bases from J, with 6 bases between. The CDR3 loop is CASSLGQLNTEAFF. CDR3 sequence (DNA): TGTGCCAGCAGCTTAGGACAACTGAACACTGAAGCTTTCTTT.

The J gene is TRBJ2-3, the V gene TRBV5-6; D unresolved. The CDR3 sequence is 13 residues long. CDR1 is SGHDT, CDR2 YYEEEE, per germline. The V gene lost 0 bases and the J gene lost 6 bases, with 8 bases spanning the gap. CDR3 sequence: CASSLGLDDTQYF. The CDR3, as DNA: TGTGCCAGCAGCTTGGGGCTAGACGATACGCAGTATTTT.

The chain has TRBV30 and TRBJ1-4; maybe TRBD1 (6 bases). Looked up from germline, CDR1 is GTSNPN and CDR2 is SVGIG (reference sequence). V was shortened by 3 bases and J by 16 bases, with 18 bases between the two germline ends. This CDR3 has 12 residues. The CDR3 loop is CAWREGVGKTFF. CDR3 coding DNA: TGTGCCTGGAGAGAGGGGGTTGGTAAAACGTTTTTT.

The J gene is TRBJ1-1, the V gene TRBV6-5, with TRBD1 matching 8 bases. The CDR3 is 13 residues long. J was trimmed by 7 bases and V by 4 bases; bases with no gene match: 5. Germline loops: CDR1 MNHEY, CDR2 SVGAGI. The CDR3 coding sequence is TGTGCCAGCAGTTCAGAGGGGACAGGTGAAGCTTTCTTT. Translation: CASSSEGTGEAFF.

V is TRBV6-5 and J is TRBJ2-1; 9 nucleotides agree with TRBD2. CDR1 MNHEY and CDR2 SVGAGI come from the germline V gene. This CDR3 spans 16 amino acids. V dropped 4 bases and J dropped 2; count of bases not matched to a gene: 6. The CDR3 spells CASSSSSGETYNEQFF. Here the CDR3 DNA reads TGTGCCAGCAGTTCTTCTAGCGGGGAAACCTACAATGAGCAGTTCTTC.

CDR3 amino acids: CASSGGTGRFYGYTF. Written as DNA, the CDR3 is TGTGCCAGCAGCGGAGGGACAGGGCGGTTCTATGGCTACACCTTC. The chain combines TRBV9 with TRBJ1-2; 9 nucleotides match TRBD1. This CDR3 region has 15 residues. Germline CDR1 is SGDLS and CDR2 is YYNGEE. V shed 3 bases and J 4 bases; nucleotides not matched to a gene: 7. Variable domain in full (rest from reference TRBV9 and TRBJ1-2): DSGVTQTPKHLITATGQRVTLRCSPRSGDLSVYWYQQSLDQGLQFLIQYYNGEERAKGNILERFSAQQFPDLHSELNLSSLELGDSALYFCASSGGTGRFYGYTFGSGTRLTVV.

This clone was seen once. This rearrangement joins TRBV5-6 to TRBJ2-7; TRBD1 matches at 7 bases. After removal of 2 bases from V and 3 bases from J, the junction contained 2 bases not matched to a gene. This CDR3 is built from 13 residues. Germline values: CDR1 SGHDT, CDR2 YYEEEE. Written as DNA, the CDR3 is TGTGCCAGCAGCTTTGGACAGGTCTACGAGCAGTACTTC. Protein product: CASSFGQVYEQYF.

This clone was seen a handful of times. This rearrangement joins TRBV7-9 to TRBJ2-7; 9 bases fit TRBD1. Unmatched junction bases numbered 4, after V lost 6 bases and J lost 7 bases. CDR3 length equals 12 residues. Germline-derived CDR1 and CDR2 are SEHNR and FQNEAQ (reference sequence). The DNA for the CDR3 is TGTGCCAGCAGAACTGACAGGGGGGAGCAGTACTTC. This sequence encodes CASRTDRGEQYF.

The chain is built from TRBV21-1 and TRBJ1-1; the listed D gene, TRBD1, was not tested against the DNA. TRBV21-1 is tagged as a pseudogene. There are 17 residues in the CDR3. As DNA, the CDR3 is TGTGCCAGCAGCACTAACCGGGACAGGGGAGATAACACTGAAGCTTTCTTT. Translation: CASSTNRDRGDNTEAFF.

V gene TRBV5-5 combines with J gene TRBJ1-4; 9 bases fit TRBD1. V shed 4 bases, J shed 1 base, and the junction held 8 bases outside the gene matches. Germline CDR1 and CDR2: SGHKS and YYEKEE (reference sequence). CDR3 size: 17 residues. The CDR3 region is CASSPSGTGRTNEKLFF. CDR3 DNA: TGTGCCAGCAGCCCTTCCGGGACAGGGAGAACTAATGAAAAACTGTTTTTT.

This chain uses TRBV24-1 with TRBJ1-2; 7 nucleotides agree with TRBD1. CDR3 length: 13 residues. V lost 3 bases, J lost 4 bases, and 1 base stayed unmatched. Germline CDR1 KGHDR, CDR2 SFDVKD. The CDR3 coding sequence is TGTGCCACCAGTGATGGGACAGCCTATGGCTACACCTTC. This sequence encodes CATSDGTAYGYTF.

The chain employs TRBV7-2 and TRBJ2-3; 8 bases map to TRBD2. The CDR3 contains 17 residues. CDR1 is SGHTA, CDR2 FQGNSA, per germline. Germline trimming cut 2 bases from V and 4 bases from J; bases unmatched to any gene: 11. The CDR3 loop reads CASSLRPGGGLPDTQYF. CDR3 coding DNA: TGTGCCAGCAGCTTAAGGCCGGGGGGGGGATTACCAGATACGCAGTATTTT.

This chain links TRBV6-5 with TRBJ1-4; D not resolved. Trimming shortened V by 6 bases and J by 0 bases, and 5 bases separated the two germline ends. This CDR3 spans 13 amino acids. Germline CDR1 and CDR2: MNHEY and SVGAGI. The CDR3 DNA reads as TGTGCCAGCAGGTATACAACTAATGAAAAACTGTTTTTT. Translation gives CASRYTTNEKLFF.

The chain joins TRBV27 to TRBJ1-1; D not certain. Trimming took 0 bases from V and 0 from J, leaving 14 bases between them. The CDR3 extends over 17 amino acids. Per germline, CDR1 MNHEY and CDR2 SMNVEV (reference sequence). Written as DNA, the CDR3 is TGTGCCAGCAGTTTATCCTCCGAGGGAGGGCTGAACACTGAAGCTTTCTTT. Encoded protein: CASSLSSEGGLNTEAFF.

This sequence joins TRBV21-1 and TRBJ1-4; the D segment call TRBD1 is taken from the table without a DNA check. TRBV21-1 is reported as a pseudogene. CDR3 length: 13 residues. The CDR3 sequence is CASSKARGPKLFF. CDR3 DNA: TGTGCCAGCAGCAAAGCGAGGGGGCCCAAACTGTTTTTT.

This chain joins TRBV11-3 and TRBJ1-1; 8 bases are a match to TRBD1. Germline-derived CDR1 and CDR2 are SGHNT and YENEEA. CDR3 length equals 16 residues. V gave up 5 bases and J gave up 1 base; unmatched junction bases: 9. The DNA for the CDR3 is TGTGCCAGCAGCCCCGGACGGGACAGGCGGAACACTGAAGCTTTCTTT. This gives the protein CASSPGRDRRNTEAFF.

The chain joins TRBV9 to TRBJ1-1; TRBD1 matches at 12 bases. Germline trimming cut 4 bases from V and 6 bases from J; bases unmatched to any gene: 7. The CDR3 has 15 amino acids. The germline V gene has CDR1 SGDLS and CDR2 YYNGEE. CDR3 amino acids: CASSSGTGGLAEAFF. For the CDR3, the DNA is TGTGCCAGCAGCTCCGGGACAGGGGGCTTAGCTGAAGCTTTCTTT.